This entry lists 13 T cell receptor beta chains sequenced from one sample in a study of neoadjuvant anti-PD-1 for oral cavity cancer. Method: immunoSEQ multiplex PCR; TCRdb's copy keeps in-frame clones and lacks some. The sample includes tens of thousands of clones, more than 70% of them seen just once. The starting material was PBMCs, obtained before nivolumab (anti-PD-1) treatment. All receptors come from a person aged 35 to 85 with oral cavity squamous cell carcinoma.

This clone was found a few times. The V call is TRBV5-4, the J call TRBJ2-7, with a possible D match to TRBD1 (6 bases). This CDR3 contains 14 residues. V was pared by 0 bases and J by 2 bases, with 9 bases between. Germline V gene sequence: CDR1 SGHNT, CDR2 YYREEE (reference sequence). In nucleotides, the CDR3 is TGTGCCAGCAGCTTGGAGCCAGGGGCCTACGAGCAGTACTTC. Residues: CASSLEPGAYEQYF.

The chain employs TRBV5-1 and TRBJ1-1; 7 bases agree with TRBD1. The CDR3 is 13 residues long. The V and J ends lost 5 bases and 4 bases, in that order; junction bases with no gene match: 5. CDR1 is SGHRS, CDR2 YFSETQ, per germline. CDR3 in amino acids: CASRYPGGTEAFF. The CDR3, as DNA: TGCGCCAGCAGATACCCAGGGGGCACTGAAGCTTTCTTT.

V usage is TRBV5-1 and J usage is TRBJ1-2; 7 bases fit TRBD1. This CDR3 is 14 amino acids long. J lost 5 bases, V lost 3 bases, and 7 bases had no gene match. CDR1 is SGHRS, CDR2 YFSETQ, per germline. The CDR3 sequence: CASSSSGTAYGYTF. CDR3 bases: TGCGCCAGCAGCTCTTCCGGGACAGCTTATGGCTACACCTTC.

The rearrangement uses TRBV2 and TRBJ1-5; the D is unclear. V lost 6 bases and J 0 bases, leaving 6 bases between the germline ends. There are 13 residues in the CDR3. CDR1 and CDR2 from the germline V gene are SNHLY and FYNNEI. CDR3 DNA: TGTGCCAGCAGACAGAATAGCAATCAGCCCCAGCATTTT. Translating it yields CASRQNSNQPQHF.

V gene TRBV7-8 combines with J gene TRBJ2-3; 7 bases map to TRBD1. The CDR3 covers 16 residues. The germline CDR1 and CDR2 sequences are SGHVS and FQNEAQ. V was pared by 4 bases and J by 2 bases, with 9 bases of the junction left unmatched. The DNA for the CDR3 is TGTGCCAGCAGCTCCCAACAGGGGTGGGACACAGATACGCAGTATTTT. Residues: CASSSQQGWDTDTQYF.

J is TRBJ2-7 and V is TRBV30, with 8 bases matching TRBD1. The CDR3 spans 17 residues. CDR1 and CDR2 from the germline V gene are GTSNPN and SVGIG (reference sequence). Trimming removed 3 bases from V and 6 bases from J; junction bases left unmatched: 19. The CDR3 DNA sequence: TGTGCCTGGAGCCCGCATTACTTTAGGACAGGGTGGAGCGAGCAGTACTTC. Translation gives CAWSPHYFRTGWSEQYF.

The chain links TRBV28 to TRBJ1-4, with 7 bases identical to TRBD1. Trimming took 5 bases from V and 0 from J; bases not matched to a gene: 9. The CDR3 has 17 residues. Per the germline V gene, CDR1 is MDHEN and CDR2 is SYDVKM. The CDR3 here is CASSRQGGGTTNEKLFF. The CDR3 DNA follows: TGTGCCAGCAGTAGGCAGGGGGGGGGCACAACTAATGAAAAACTGTTTTTT.

This chain joins TRBV5-1 and TRBJ2-1; D might be TRBD2 (6 bases). The CDR3 extends over 16 amino acids. Germline CDR1 SGHRS, CDR2 YFSETQ. The V gene lost 4 bases and the J gene lost 2 bases, with 16 bases spanning the gap. In DNA, the CDR3 is TGCGCCAGCAGCGCAGGTCCGGGAGACCCCTACAATGAGCAGTTCTTC. Translation: CASSAGPGDPYNEQFF.

J is TRBJ2-7 and V is TRBV11-2; D gene uncertain. The CDR3 has 15 amino acids. V shed 5 bases and J shed 4 bases, with 18 bases lying between them. The V gene's germline CDR1 is SGHAT and CDR2 FQNNGV. The CDR3 here is CASSIKIILEYEQYF. DNA for the CDR3: TGTGCCAGCAGCATAAAAATAATTCTAGAATACGAGCAGTACTTC.

The genes are TRBV30 and TRBJ1-5; 10 bases map to TRBD1. After removal of 4 bases from V and 1 base from J, the junction contained 1 base not matched to a gene. Per germline, CDR1 GTSNPN and CDR2 SVGIG (reference sequence). The CDR3 contains 14 residues. CDR3 sequence (DNA): TGTGCCTGGATGGGACAGGGGAGCAATCAGCCCCAGCATTTT. This translates into CAWMGQGSNQPQHF.

This chain's CDR3 is CASTPRAGMNTEAFF. In DNA form, the CDR3 reads TGTGCCAGCACCCCACGGGCGGGGATGAACACTGAAGCTTTCTTT. This chain connects TRBV6-1 to TRBJ1-1; D uncertain. Germline V gives CDR1 MNHNS, CDR2 SASEGT. The CDR3 is made up of 15 amino acids. Trimming removed 7 bases at V and 0 bases at J, with 15 bases between.

This clone was seen a single time. V and J are TRBV2 and TRBJ2-1; 9 nucleotides agree with TRBD2. With V trimmed by 5 bases and J by 4 bases, 6 bases remained unmatched. The CDR3 has 15 residues. Germline assignment: CDR1 SNHLY and CDR2 FYNNEI. The CDR3 DNA follows: TGTGCCAGCAGTACCCTAGCGGGGACGTACAATGAGCAGTTCTTC. This sequence encodes CASSTLAGTYNEQFF.

The V gene is TRBV19, the J gene TRBJ1-5; D is perhaps TRBD1 (5 bases). Germline CDR1 and CDR2: LNHDA and SQIVND (reference sequence). The CDR3 is 18 amino acids. Deletions cut 7 bases from V and 3 bases from J, with 25 bases between. The CDR3 DNA sequence: TGTGCCAGTAAGTCGCCTGTAGGGACCCACAGGACCAATCAGCCCCAGCATTTT. Protein sequence: CASKSPVGTHRTNQPQHF.